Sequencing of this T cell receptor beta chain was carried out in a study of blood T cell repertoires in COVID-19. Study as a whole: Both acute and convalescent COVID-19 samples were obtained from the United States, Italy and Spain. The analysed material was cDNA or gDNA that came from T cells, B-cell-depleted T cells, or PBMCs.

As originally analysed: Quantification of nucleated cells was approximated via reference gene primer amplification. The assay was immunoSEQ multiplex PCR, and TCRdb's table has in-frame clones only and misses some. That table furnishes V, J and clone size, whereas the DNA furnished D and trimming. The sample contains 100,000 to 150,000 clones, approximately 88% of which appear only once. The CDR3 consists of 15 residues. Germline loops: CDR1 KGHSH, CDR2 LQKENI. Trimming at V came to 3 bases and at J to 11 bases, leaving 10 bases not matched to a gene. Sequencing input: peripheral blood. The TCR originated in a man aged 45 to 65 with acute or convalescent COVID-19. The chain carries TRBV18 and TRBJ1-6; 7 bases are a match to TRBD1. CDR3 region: CASSPRRGQDAPLHF. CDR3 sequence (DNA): TGTGCCAGCTCACCTCGAAGGGGGCAGGATGCACCCCTCCACTTT.